This entry lists 13 T cell receptor beta chains sequenced from one sample in a study of post-analysis software for immune sequencing data. Presence of unique molecular identifiers characterized the TCR beta cDNA libraries. TCRdb re-called the PCR reads through MiXCR, storing one row per CDR3 protein. The table shows approximately 630,000 distinct CDR3 sequences, with 59% occurring only once. For these TCRs, the target antigens are not known. Study-level points and caveats: Patients carried a handful of TRBV segments more frequently than controls did, and TRBV5-6, TRBV5-1 and TRBV20-1 were among them.

Material for sequencing was blood. Receptors originate from a girl between 2 and 10 years old with multiple sclerosis.

This clonotype has only one observation. The rearrangement links TRBV3-1 to TRBJ2-7, with 7 bases matching TRBD1. This CDR3 has 14 amino acids. The germline gives CDR1 LGHDT, CDR2 YNNKEL (reference sequence). Germline trimming cut 4 bases from V and 3 bases from J; bases unmatched to any gene: 6. This CDR3 is CASSRPGGHYEQYF. The CDR3 nucleotides read TGTGCCAGCAGCCGCCCAGGGGGTCACTACGAGCAGTACTTC.

The chain uses TRBV5-1 and TRBJ2-2; 8 bases map to TRBD1. CDR3 length equals 16 residues. V lost 4 bases, J lost 1 base, and 6 bases stayed unmatched. Germline CDR1 and CDR2: SGHRS and YFSETQ. The CDR3 spells CASSLTGQGNTGELFF. CDR3 DNA: TGCGCCAGCAGCCTTACCGGACAGGGGAACACCGGGGAGCTGTTTTTT.

The chain has TRBV6-1 and TRBJ2-5; TRBD2 is a possible D gene (5 bases). V shed 4 bases and J shed 2 bases, with 17 bases lying between them. From germline, CDR1 is MNHNS and CDR2 SASEGT. CDR3 length: 16 amino acids. The CDR3 DNA reads as TGTGCCAGCAGTGCCTCCCTTTTCGGGGTTCAAGAGACCCAGTACTTC. This gives the protein CASSASLFGVQETQYF.

In its sample, this clonotype was seen a few times. J is TRBJ2-1 and V is TRBV7-3; D may be TRBD1 (6 bases). This CDR3 region has 15 residues. V lost 3 bases and J lost 3, with 12 bases in between. In germline, CDR1 is SGHTA, CDR2 FQGTGA. CDR3 residues: CASSLAGDNYNEQFF. The DNA of the CDR3 is TGTGCCAGCAGCTTGGCAGGGGACAACTACAATGAGCAGTTCTTC. The variable domain in full, completed from reference TRBV7-3 and TRBJ2-1, reads GAGVSQTPSNKVTEKGKYVELRCDPISGHTALYWYRQSLGQGPEFLIYFQGTGAADDSGLPNDRFFAVRPEGSVSTLKIQRTERGDSAVYLCASSLAGDNYNEQFFGPGTRLTVL.

The V and J genes are TRBV20-1 and TRBJ2-1; D uncertain. This CDR3 region has 11 residues. Per the germline V gene, CDR1 is DFQATT and CDR2 is SNEGSKA (reference sequence). The CDR3 nucleotides are TGCAGCTCGTGGCGTCGCAATGAGCAGTTCTTC. Translation: CSSWRRNEQFF.

V gene TRBV5-1 combines with J gene TRBJ1-2; possible D gene TRBD1, 6 bases. The CDR3 totals 17 residues. The germline gives CDR1 SGHRS, CDR2 YFSETQ. Between the trimmed V and J ends, which lost 4 bases and 0 bases, there was a span of 19 bases. CDR3 bases: TGCGCCAGCAGCGTTGGACAGACAACCGTTTCTAACTATGGCTACACCTTC. Translating gives CASSVGQTTVSNYGYTF.

In the case of this clonotype: Since no conserved phenylalanine or tryptophan closes the CDR3, a read error is the likely cause. The chain carries TRBV28 and TRBJ2-7; either TRBD1 or TRBD2 may supply D (6 bases each). CDR3 length: 17 residues. The germline V gene encodes CDR1 MDHEN and CDR2 SYDVKM. V was clipped by 6 bases and J by 2 bases, with 23 bases between them. CDR3 sequence: CASREGGGSLNPYEQYS. CDR3 coding DNA: TGTGCCAGCAGGGAGGGTGGGGGCAGCTTGAATCCCTACGAGCAGTACTCC.

This clonotype showed up just a few times. V usage is TRBV11-2 and J usage is TRBJ2-5; D might be TRBD1 (6 bases). The CDR3 consists of 13 residues. The germline gives CDR1 SGHAT, CDR2 FQNNGV. V was clipped by 6 bases and J by 3 bases, with 11 bases between them. CDR3 sequence reads: CASRTGFEETQYF. The DNA for the CDR3 is TGTGCCAGCAGAACAGGGTTTGAAGAGACCCAGTACTTC.

The V gene is TRBV7-9, the J gene TRBJ1-5; a possible D gene is TRBD1 (6 bases). Germline CDR1 is SEHNR and CDR2 is FQNEAQ (reference sequence). Trimming removed 10 bases from V and 5 bases from J, with 18 bases in between. The CDR3 consists of 14 residues. The CDR3 here is CATQDSNLDQPQHF. The DNA for the CDR3 is TGTGCCACGCAGGACAGTAATCTGGATCAGCCCCAGCATTTT.

The chain carries TRBV11-2 and TRBJ2-3, with D tentatively TRBD1 (5 bases). Deletions cut 8 bases from V and 8 bases from J, with 17 bases between. The germline V gene has CDR1 SGHAT and CDR2 FQNNGV. The CDR3 totals 13 residues. The CDR3 protein is CASAGGALGTQYF. Written as DNA, the CDR3 is TGTGCCAGCGCCGGTGGGGCCCTCGGTACGCAGTATTTT. Variable domain in full (rest from reference TRBV11-2 and TRBJ2-3): EAGVAQSPRYKIIEKRQSVAFWCNPISGHATLYWYQQILGQGPKLLIQFQNNGVVDDSQLPKDRFSAERLKGVDSTLKIQPAKLEDSAVYLCASAGGALGTQYFGPGTRLTVL.

The sample holds one count of this clonotype. The genes are TRBV4-1 and TRBJ2-3, with D uncertain. The CDR3 is 14 amino acids. Per germline, CDR1 MGHRA and CDR2 YSYEKL. Trimming shortened V by 1 base and J by 3 bases, and 8 bases separated the two germline ends. CDR3 protein: CASSQVERTDTQYF. The CDR3 coding sequence is TGCGCCAGCAGCCAAGTCGAGCGAACAGATACGCAGTATTTT.

The V call is TRBV4-1, the J call TRBJ2-1; a weak D match, TRBD2 (6 bases). This CDR3 is built from 15 residues. Trimming took 4 bases from V and 7 from J, leaving 17 bases between them. Germline CDR1 MGHRA, CDR2 YSYEKL. The CDR3 reads CASSPGERFSNEQFF. In DNA form, the CDR3 reads TGCGCCAGCAGCCCGGGGGAGAGGTTCTCGAATGAGCAGTTCTTC.

This clonotype was seen a few times. The chain has TRBV9 and TRBJ2-1; no clear D. Germline CDR1 is SGDLS and CDR2 is YYNGEE. V was clipped by 4 bases and J by 8 bases, with 7 bases between them. This CDR3 spans 11 amino acids. The DNA for the CDR3 is TGTGCCAGCAGCCCCAGCCATGAGCAGTTCTTC. Protein: CASSPSHEQFF. Filled out from reference TRBV9 and TRBJ2-1, the complete variable domain reads DSGVTQTPKHLITATGQRVTLRCSPRSGDLSVYWYQQSLDQGLQFLIQYYNGEERAKGNILERFSAQQFPDLHSELNLSSLELGDSALYFCASSPSHEQFFGPGTRLTVL.